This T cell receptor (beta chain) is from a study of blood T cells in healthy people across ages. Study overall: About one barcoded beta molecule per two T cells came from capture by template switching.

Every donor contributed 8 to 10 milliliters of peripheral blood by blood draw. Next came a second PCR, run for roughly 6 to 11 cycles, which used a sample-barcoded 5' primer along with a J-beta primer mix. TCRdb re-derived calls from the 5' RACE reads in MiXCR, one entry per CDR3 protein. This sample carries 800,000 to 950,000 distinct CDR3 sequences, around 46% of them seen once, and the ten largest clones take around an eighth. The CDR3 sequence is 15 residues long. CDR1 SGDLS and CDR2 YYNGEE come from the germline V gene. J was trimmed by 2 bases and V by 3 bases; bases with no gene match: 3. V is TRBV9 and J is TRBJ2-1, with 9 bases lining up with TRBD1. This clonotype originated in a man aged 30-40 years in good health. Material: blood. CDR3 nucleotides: TGTGCCAGCAGCGAGGGGACAGGGACCTACAATGAGCAGTTCTTC. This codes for CASSEGTGTYNEQFF. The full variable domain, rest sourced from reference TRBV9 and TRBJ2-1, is DSGVTQTPKHLITATGQRVTLRCSPRSGDLSVYWYQQSLDQGLQFLIQYYNGEERAKGNILERFSAQQFPDLHSELNLSSLELGDSALYFCASSEGTGTYNEQFFGPGTRLTVL.